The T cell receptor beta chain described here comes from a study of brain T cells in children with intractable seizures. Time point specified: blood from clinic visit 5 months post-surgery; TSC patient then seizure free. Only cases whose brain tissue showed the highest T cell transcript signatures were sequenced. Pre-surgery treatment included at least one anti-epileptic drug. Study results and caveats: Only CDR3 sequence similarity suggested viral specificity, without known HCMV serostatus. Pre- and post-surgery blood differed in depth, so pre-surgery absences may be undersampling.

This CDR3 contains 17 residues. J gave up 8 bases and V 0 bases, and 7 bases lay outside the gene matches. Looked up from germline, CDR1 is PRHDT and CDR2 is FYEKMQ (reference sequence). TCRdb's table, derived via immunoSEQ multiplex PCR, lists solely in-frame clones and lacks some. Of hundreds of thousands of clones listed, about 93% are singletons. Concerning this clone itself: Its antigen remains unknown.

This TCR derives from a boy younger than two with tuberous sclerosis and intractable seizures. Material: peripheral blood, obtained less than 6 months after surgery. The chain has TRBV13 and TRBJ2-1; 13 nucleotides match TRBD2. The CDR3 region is CASSLGTSGRVGHEQFF. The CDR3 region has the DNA TGTGCCAGCAGCTTAGGTACTAGCGGGAGGGTAGGCCATGAGCAGTTCTTC.